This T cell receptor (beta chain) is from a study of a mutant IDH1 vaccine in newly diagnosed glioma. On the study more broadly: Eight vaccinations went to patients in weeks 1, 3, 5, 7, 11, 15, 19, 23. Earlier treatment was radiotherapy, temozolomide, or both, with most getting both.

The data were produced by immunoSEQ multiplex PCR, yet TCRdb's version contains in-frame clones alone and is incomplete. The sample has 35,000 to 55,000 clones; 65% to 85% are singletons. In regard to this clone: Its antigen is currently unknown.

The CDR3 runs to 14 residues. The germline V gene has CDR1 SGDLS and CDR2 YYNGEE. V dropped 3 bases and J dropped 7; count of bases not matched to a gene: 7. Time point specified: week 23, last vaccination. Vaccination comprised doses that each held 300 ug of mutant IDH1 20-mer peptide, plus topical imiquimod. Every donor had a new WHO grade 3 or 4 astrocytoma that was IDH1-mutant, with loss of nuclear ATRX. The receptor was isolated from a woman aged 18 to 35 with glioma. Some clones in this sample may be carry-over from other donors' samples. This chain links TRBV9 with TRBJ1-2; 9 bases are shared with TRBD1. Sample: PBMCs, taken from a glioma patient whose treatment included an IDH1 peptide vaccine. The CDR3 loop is CASSAGTGYGGYTF. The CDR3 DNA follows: TGTGCCAGCAGCGCCGGGACAGGGTACGGTGGCTACACCTTC.